Listed below are T cell receptor beta chains from one sample, sequenced in a study of human T cells and chemical hapten exposure. Each CDR3 protein gets one entry after TCRdb re-called the RACE reads with MiXCR. The table lists 250,000 or so distinct CDR3 sequences, around 7% of them singletons. This sample comprised whole blood, obtained in connection with sensitization to the hapten diphenylcyclopropenone (DPC). All receptors derive from a man younger than 30 with alopecia areata. Some clones in this sample may be carry-over from other donors' samples. Each CDR3 is given with its conserved first and last residue. The size field is filled for only some rows; it gives once, few, many or a size class.

TRBV9	few	TRBJ2-3	CASSAHLGRESTDTQYF
TRBV12-3/TRBV12-4	NA	TRBJ2-7	CASTSGSEQYF
TRBV10-3	NA	TRBJ2-7	CASNTGAASTEQYF
TRBV7-8	few	TRBJ2-5	CASSDASGGFNQETQYF
TRBV7-9	many	TRBJ2-5	CASSPRLLVIQETQYF
TRBV5-4	many	TRBJ2-6	CASSLSAGQTFSGANVLTF
TRBV28	NA	TRBJ2-3	CASSFFRGSTDTQYF
TRBV7-2	many	TRBJ1-4	CASSLEPGDGNEKLFF
TRBV4-3	many	TRBJ1-4	CASSHDRGGKKLFF
TRBV15	NA	TRBJ2-2	CATSRVLAANTGELFF
TRBV5-1	few	TRBJ2-2	CASSLNTLLNTGELFF
TRBV5-1	few	TRBJ1-1	CASSWAAVNTEAFF
TRBV7-9	few	TRBJ2-2	CASSEGQGASNTGELFF
TRBV5-1	few	TRBJ2-5	CASSLGPIQETQYF
TRBV7-9	few	TRBJ2-1	CASSPTSSSYNEQFF
TRBV7-2	many	TRBJ1-2	CASSLDLGGRSEYGYTF
TRBV9	few	TRBJ2-3	CASSVTGYTDTQYF
TRBV7-9	many	TRBJ2-7	CASSLRASYEQYF
TRBV20-1	few	TRBJ2-4	CSALRETGVPKNIQYF
TRBV7-9	NA	TRBJ2-5	CASDGTSGGETQYF
TRBV6-6	many	TRBJ1-4	CASSYAGRGTNEKLFF
TRBV25-1	many	TRBJ1-2	CASTPEGVSGYTF
TRBV12-3/TRBV12-4	NA	TRBJ2-7	CASSLNEQYF
TRBV5-1	NA	TRBJ1-2	CASSSLRDSPTYGYTF
TRBV7-9	few	TRBJ2-7	CASSQTGQGRNEQYF
TRBV2	NA	TRBJ1-1	CASDGNTEAFF
TRBV4-1	NA	TRBJ2-7	CASSQTYRGGQTYEQYF